This T cell receptor (beta chain) was identified during a study of blood T cell repertoires in COVID-19 (dated by TCRdb to between 2020 and 2021). Study-wide context: Samples covering the acute and convalescent phases of COVID-19 were provided by collaborators in the United States, Italy and Spain. The material from the prospective study consisted of cDNA or gDNA derived from T cells, B-cell-depleted T cells, or PBMCs. The repertoires were released in a freely available public database intended as a resource for research on the immune response to SARS-CoV-2. Sample metadata almost always included a de-identified subject ID, COVID-19 status, age in years and sex. Subjects who had been exposed to COVID-19, were actively infected with it, or had recovered from it provided the deeply sampled blood TCRbeta repertoires that made up the dataset. The samples were drawn from two sources: the first 160 participants of the ongoing ImmuneRACE study, and 1,254 subjects contributed by 6 global collaborators. HLA class I and class II types, where available, came from metadata supplied by the sample provider rather than from assay-based typing. Overall study results and their limits: Clinical and demographic metadata were provided uncurated, with the amount varying by source and participant.

The immunoSEQ Assay, a bias-controlled multiplex PCR, was used to amplify TCRbeta CDR3 regions from genomic DNA. Processing in the source paper ran as follows. Nucleated cell counts per sample were estimated from amplification of reference gene primers within the assay. To quantify the absolute abundance of each unique TCRbeta CDR3 rearrangement, sequence reads were collapsed and filtered. For each sample, productive Simpson clonality was calculated as the square root of Simpson's diversity index across productive rearrangements. Drawn from immuneACCESS, this table holds only the in-frame rearrangements with V and J called that TCRdb kept. Clones are partly lost; checked studies trace under half to an unresolved V gene and leave the rest unexplained. D and trimming were read from the DNA, whereas the V and J calls and clone size are those reported in that table. For this sample there are approximately 100,000 clones; around 75% appear just once. The ten most abundant clones make up approximately 15% of the sample.

In the case of this clone: No cognate antigen has been identified for it. One base away there is no much larger clone; base qualities are not given.

Each collaborating institution followed its own protocols to collect whole blood in K2EDTA tubes. Collaborator samples were shipped for TCRbeta analysis as frozen whole blood, isolated PBMCs, or DNA extracted from either sample type. Based on the germline V gene, the CDR1 and CDR2 sequences are SGHTA and FQGNSA. V is shortened by 1 base, J by 5 bases, and the region joining them spans 17 bases. The cysteine opens and the phenylalanine closes a CDR3 of 16 amino acids. Only CDR3 DNA is held: 48 bases, read in frame from base 1. Specimen: peripheral blood. This clonotype was obtained from a woman aged 80 or older with active or convalescent COVID-19. This chain is built from TRBV7-2 and TRBJ2-5; the D gene is possibly TRBD2, with 6 bases matching. The DNA reads TGTGCCAGCAGCTTAGTGTGGACTACCAGCCGGGAGACCCAGTACTTC. Its protein product is CASSLVWTTSRETQYF.